One and the same sample provided the 9 T cell receptor beta chains below, sequenced in a study of beta chain features in type 1 diabetes. Expressed TCRB transcripts were sequenced because the isolated RNA had all been reverse transcribed beforehand. Generated by immunoSEQ multiplex PCR, the TCRdb table keeps only in-frame clones and is missing some. The sample lists almost 350,000 clones, roughly 8% occurring once. Source material: central memory CD4+ T cells from blood. The receptor source for this set is a woman aged 18 to 35 in good health.

In this sample, this clone turned up many times. The genes are TRBV29-1 and TRBJ2-3; TRBD2 aligns across 8 bases. The CDR3 has 11 amino acids. Trimming removed 6 bases from V and 13 bases from J; junction bases left unmatched: 9. In germline, CDR1 is SQVTM, CDR2 ANQGSEA. CDR3: CSVAGLAFEYF. The DNA for the CDR3 is TGCAGCGTAGCCGGACTAGCTTTCGAGTATTTT.

This clone was observed at least ten times. Distinct nucleotide sequences in the sample also encode this CDR3. The chain couples TRBV7-3 to TRBJ2-5; no firm D call. Trimming left V 2 bases short and J 1 base short, with 5 bases between. The germline V gene has CDR1 SGHTA and CDR2 FQGTGA. The CDR3 sequence is 13 residues long. Written as DNA, the CDR3 is TGTGCCAGCAGCTTATCGGGCCAAGAGACCCAGTACTTC. It encodes CASSLSGQETQYF.

This chain connects TRBV28 to TRBJ2-7, with 9 bases that match TRBD2. V dropped 4 bases and J dropped 7; count of bases not matched to a gene: 5. Looked up from germline, CDR1 is MDHEN and CDR2 is SYDVKM. The CDR3 sequence is 13 residues long. The DNA of the CDR3 is TGTGCCAGCAGTTGGGTTAGCGGGAGTGAGCAGTACTTC. This encodes CASSWVSGSEQYF.

Worth noting for this clone: Other DNA sequences from this sample encode an identical CDR3 as well. V and J are TRBV28 and TRBJ2-3, with 7 bases matching TRBD1. V trimming: 6 bases; J trimming: 1 base; junction bases outside the gene matches: 1. The germline V gene has CDR1 MDHEN and CDR2 SYDVKM. The CDR3 length is 13 residues. CDR3 nucleotides: TGTGCCAGCAGAGGGACAGGCACAGATACGCAGTATTTT. It translates to CASRGTGTDTQYF.

The sample holds many counts of this clone. The chain has TRBV11-2 and TRBJ2-1, with TRBD1 matching 9 bases. This CDR3 contains 15 residues. The J segment lost 3 bases and the V segment lost 4 bases, leaving 4 bases of the junction unmatched. Germline assignment: CDR1 SGHAT and CDR2 FQNNGV. CDR3 nucleotide sequence: TGTGCCAGCAGCTCCGGACAGGGGAACTACAATGAGCAGTTCTTC. Its translation: CASSSGQGNYNEQFF. Together with reference TRBV11-2 and TRBJ2-1, the CDR3 gives the full variable domain: EAGVAQSPRYKIIEKRQSVAFWCNPISGHATLYWYQQILGQGPKLLIQFQNNGVVDDSQLPKDRFSAERLKGVDSTLKIQPAKLEDSAVYLCASSSGQGNYNEQFFGPGTRLTVL.

This chain joins TRBV11-2 and TRBJ1-1; no reliable D call. Deletions cut 5 bases from V and 3 bases from J, with 10 bases between. Germline values: CDR1 SGHAT, CDR2 FQNNGV. CDR3 size: 13 residues. In DNA, the CDR3 is TGTGCCAGCAGCACCCTTGAGGACACTGAAGCTTTCTTT. This encodes CASSTLEDTEAFF.

This clone has a count of ten or more. The chain joins TRBV7-9 to TRBJ2-7; possible D gene TRBD1, 6 bases. The ends were cut back, 5 bases at V and 4 bases at J, with 15 bases in the middle. The CDR3 contains 14 residues. Germline assignment: CDR1 SEHNR and CDR2 FQNEAQ (reference sequence). The CDR3 is CASSRGQRRYEQYF. The CDR3, as DNA: TGTGCCAGCAGCCGTGGACAGAGGAGATACGAGCAGTACTTC.

This clone showed up just a few times. V gene TRBV11-2 combines with J gene TRBJ2-5; no firm D call. There are 13 residues in the CDR3. From germline, CDR1 is SGHAT and CDR2 FQNNGV. V dropped 5 bases and J dropped 7 bases, with 14 bases sitting between them. CDR3 residues: CASSPELYGTQYF. CDR3 nucleotides: TGTGCCAGCAGCCCAGAGCTATACGGGACCCAGTACTTC.

The chain is built from TRBV5-1 and TRBJ2-1; D unresolved. Trimming removed 4 bases from V and 7 bases from J, with 15 bases in between. This CDR3 is 14 amino acids long. Germline V gene sequence: CDR1 SGHRS, CDR2 YFSETQ. CDR3 loop: CASSPLGKVNEQFF. CDR3 bases: TGCGCCAGCAGCCCCCTAGGGAAGGTTAATGAGCAGTTCTTC.